This T cell receptor (beta chain) emerged from a study of vaccination and CD4 T cells after COVID-19. With respect to this clonotype: Its antigen remains unidentified.

With the Oncomine TCR Beta short-read assay, DNA from cultured CD4+ T cells was sequenced. Extraction of genomic DNA was performed on cultured CD4+ T cells. TCRdb reprocessed the PCR reads with MiXCR, giving one entry per CDR3 protein. This table has about 9,800 distinct CDR3 sequences, roughly 35% appearing once. Treatment defined: approximately 10-day PBMC culture with coronavirus spike peptide pools or control peptides (ViraFEST assay). These CD4+ T cells came from an unexposed donor, sampled before the COVID-19 pandemic (2011-2018). Findings of the study overall: Reactive clonotype counts went from median approximately 20 after infection to roughly 39 after vaccination, nonsignificantly.

The TCR originated in a human donor in good health. Input material: CD4+ T cells from blood, cultured in vitro.

The CDR3 loop reads CASSFSGGGQETQYF. CDR3 bases: TGTGCCAGCAGCTTTAGCGGGGGGGGCCAAGAGACCCAGTACTTC. The chain employs TRBV5-5 and TRBJ2-5; 11 positions agree with TRBD2. CDR1 and CDR2 from the germline V gene are SGHKS and YYEKEE (reference sequence). The junction had 1 base not matched to a gene; V was cut back by 2 bases and J by 1 base. The CDR3 has 15 amino acids. Full variable domain (remainder filled in from reference TRBV5-5 and TRBJ2-5): DAGVTQSPTHLIKTRGQQVTLRCSPISGHKSVSWYQQVLGQGPQFIFQYYEKEERGRGNFPDRFSARQFPNYSSELNVNALLLGDSALYLCASSFSGGGQETQYFGPGTRLLVL.